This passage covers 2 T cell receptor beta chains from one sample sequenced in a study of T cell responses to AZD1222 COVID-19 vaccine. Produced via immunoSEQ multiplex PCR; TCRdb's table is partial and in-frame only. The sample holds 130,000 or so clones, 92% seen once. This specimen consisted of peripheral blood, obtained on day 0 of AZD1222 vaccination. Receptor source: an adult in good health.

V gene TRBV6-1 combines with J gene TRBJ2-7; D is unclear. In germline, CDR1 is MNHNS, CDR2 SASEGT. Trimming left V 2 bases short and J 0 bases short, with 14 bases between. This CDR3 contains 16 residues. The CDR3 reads CASSEQQPLSSYEQYF. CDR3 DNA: TGTGCCAGCAGTGAACAGCAGCCCTTAAGCTCCTACGAGCAGTACTTC.

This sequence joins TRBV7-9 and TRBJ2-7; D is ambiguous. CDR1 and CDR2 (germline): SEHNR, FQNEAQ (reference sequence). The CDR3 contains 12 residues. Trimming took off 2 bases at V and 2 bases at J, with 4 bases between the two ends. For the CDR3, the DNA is TGTGCCAGCAGCTTATTAACCTACGAGCAGTACTTC. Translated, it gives CASSLLTYEQYF. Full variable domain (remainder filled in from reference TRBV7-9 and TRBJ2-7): DTGVSQNPRHKITKRGQNVTFRCDPISEHNRLYWYRQTLGQGPEFLTYFQNEAQLEKSRLLSDRFSAERPKGSFSTLEIQRTEQGDSAMYLCASSLLTYEQYFGPGTRLTVT.